This TCR beta chain emerged from a study of shared clonotypes between healthy human individuals. At the deep level, the assay was run. Sequencing was performed with immunoSEQ multiplex PCR; in TCRdb, only in-frame clones are kept and a portion is missing. In the table there are some 2,100,000 clones, roughly 91% of which are singletons. Naive CD8 cells lacked CD45RO and underwent positive selection for CCR7, leaving out terminally differentiated effector memory CD45RA+ cells. None of the donors, who were healthy HIV-negative adults, had recently had acute infections or vaccinations. Adults of Caucasian background living in Nashville, Tennessee made up all donors. Germline V gene lookup returns CDR1 LNHDA and CDR2 SQIVND (reference sequence). Trimming pared 4 bases from V and 3 bases from J, leaving 6 bases between. CDR3 length: 13 amino acids.

The chain carries TRBV19 and TRBJ2-2; no clear D gene. This TCR was recovered from a man aged 18 to 29 in good health. Some clones in this sample may be carry-over from other donors' samples. Sequenced material: naive CD8+ T cells from PBMCs. The CDR3: CASSTWDTGELFF. CDR3 bases: TGTGCCAGTAGTACCTGGGACACCGGGGAGCTGTTTTTT.